A selection of T cell receptor beta chains follows, all from one sample in a study of beta chain features in type 1 diabetes. Profiled with immunoSEQ multiplex PCR; TCRdb holds only in-frame clones, not every one. The table records under 250,000 clones, roughly 13% of them present only once. The sequenced sample consisted of naive CD4+ T cells from blood. The receptor source for this set is a woman between 35 and 50 years old in good health. CDR3s include the opening cysteine and the closing phenylalanine or tryptophan. D genes are given only for firm matches. Clone sizes are given selectively: once, few, many, or a class where the clone is expanded.

j_call,clone_size,d_call,v_call,cdr3_length,cdr3_nt,cdr3_aa
TRBJ2-7,few,TRBD1,TRBV7-8,15,TGTGCCAGCAGCTTAACGGACAGGGGAGGGTACGAGCAGTACTTC,CASSLTDRGGYEQYF
TRBJ2-3,NA,NA,TRBV29-1,15,TGCAGCGTTGATAGGGGGGGCACGCGCACAGATACGCAGTATTTT,CSVDRGGTRTDTQYF
TRBJ2-1,NA,TRBD2,TRBV5-1,15,TGCGCCAGCAGCTTGGCCGGGACTATCTACAATGAGCAGTTCTTC,CASSLAGTIYNEQFF
TRBJ2-5,few,TRBD2,TRBV7-9,19,TGTGCCAGCAGCCCGAGTAGGCTAGCGGGGGGATCGTACCAAGAGACCCAGTACTTC,CASSPSRLAGGSYQETQYF
TRBJ2-7,NA,NA,TRBV19,14,TGTGCCAGTAGAACTGGTGGAGGACCTGGCGAGCAGTACTTC,CASRTGGGPGEQYF
TRBJ2-2,NA,NA,TRBV6-5,16,TGTGCCAGCAGTTACTTGCACAGGGTAATCACCGGGGAGCTGTTTTTT,CASSYLHRVITGELFF
TRBJ2-5,few,NA,TRBV19,15,TGTGCCAGTAGGAGTCAGTCCAGAGGTGGGGAGACCCAGTACTTC,CASRSQSRGGETQYF
TRBJ1-5,NA,TRBD1,TRBV9,15,TGTGCCAGCAGCGCGGGACAGGGAGGGGATCAGCCCCAGCATTTT,CASSAGQGGDQPQHF
TRBJ1-2,NA,NA,TRBV6-1,15,TGTGCCAGCAGTGAAGCGGCATCTTCTAACTATGGCTACACCTTC,CASSEAASSNYGYTF
TRBJ2-3,NA,NA,TRBV5-5,12,TGTGCCAGCAGCTTGGGAGGAGATACGCAGTATTTT,CASSLGGDTQYF
TRBJ2-7,NA,NA,TRBV6-6,16,TGTGCCAGCAGTTACTCCCCGGGACACCCACTCTACGAGCAGTACTTC,CASSYSPGHPLYEQYF
TRBJ2-2,NA,TRBD1,TRBV18,15,TGTGCCAGCTCCCGAGACAGGGCTTACACCGGGGAGCTGTTTTTT,CASSRDRAYTGELFF
TRBJ1-6,NA,NA,TRBV7-8,18,TGTGCCAGCAGCTCGGGACATCTGTGGGGTAATAATAATTCACCCCTCCACTTT,CASSSGHLWGNNNSPLHF
TRBJ2-1,NA,TRBD2,TRBV5-1,15,TGCGCCAGCAGACTGGGACTAGTGGGGTACAATGAGCAGTTCTTC,CASRLGLVGYNEQFF
TRBJ1-5,NA,NA,TRBV7-8,16,TGTGCCAGCAGCCAAATAGGGAGCTCCCGCAATCAGCCCCAGCATTTT,CASSQIGSSRNQPQHF
TRBJ1-3,few,NA,TRBV10-1,16,TGCGCCAGCAGTGATGAGGAACCTAACTCTGGAAACACCATATATTTT,CASSDEEPNSGNTIYF
TRBJ1-6,NA,NA,TRBV7-2,16,TGTGCCAGCAGCTTAGGCCGCCGCTTAGTCAATTCACCCCTCCACTTT,CASSLGRRLVNSPLHF
TRBJ2-7,few,TRBD1,TRBV5-1,15,TGCGCCAGCAGTCGAGGACAGGGGGCTCTGTACGAGCAGTACTTC,CASSRGQGALYEQYF
TRBJ2-3,NA,NA,TRBV25-1,14,TGTGCCAGCAGTGAGGAGGACAGCACAGATACGCAGTATTTT,CASSEEDSTDTQYF
TRBJ2-7,few,NA,TRBV4-2,15,TGTGCCAGCAGCCAAGAATATAGGACAGAGGGTGAGCAGTACTTC,CASSQEYRTEGEQYF
TRBJ1-2,NA,NA,TRBV11-2,15,TGTGCCAGCAGCTTAGGCCTTACAGGGTCGTATGGCTACACCTTC,CASSLGLTGSYGYTF
TRBJ1-2,NA,NA,TRBV7-9,13,TGTGCCAGCAGCTCGACAGCCATCTATGGCTACACCTTC,CASSSTAIYGYTF
TRBJ2-3,many,NA,TRBV14,14,TGTGCCAGCAGCCAAGGAAATAGCAGAGATACGCAGTATTTT,CASSQGNSRDTQYF
TRBJ2-3,few,NA,TRBV18,15,TGTGCCAGCTCACCGAATCCCTTCCGAGAAGATACGCAGTATTTT,CASSPNPFREDTQYF
TRBJ2-2,few,TRBD1,TRBV18,14,TGTGCCAGCTCACCTGGACAGGGGGCCGGGGAGCTGTTTTTT,CASSPGQGAGELFF
TRBJ2-3,NA,TRBD2,TRBV18,15,TGTGCCAGCTCCCCTCCAGGAGCGGGGGGTGAGACGCAGTATTTT,CASSPPGAGGETQYF
TRBJ1-2,NA,TRBD1,TRBV6-6,13,TGTGCCAGCAATGGGGACAGGGAGTATGGCTACACCTTC,CASNGDREYGYTF
TRBJ1-5,NA,NA,TRBV19,12,TGTGCCAGTAGTATACCGGAGCAGCCCCAGCATTTT,CASSIPEQPQHF
TRBJ1-2,many,NA,TRBV28,11,TGTGCCAGCAGTTTACGACAGAGCTACACCTTC,CASSLRQSYTF
TRBJ1-1,NA,TRBD1,TRBV5-1,16,TGCGCCAGCAGCTGGGGATCGACAGGGCTGAACACTGAAGCTTTCTTT,CASSWGSTGLNTEAFF
TRBJ2-7,few,TRBD1,TRBV5-1,16,TGCGCCAGCAGCTCGGGACAGGAGAGATACCTACGATTCCAGTACTTC,CASSSGQERYLRFQYF
TRBJ1-2,few,NA,TRBV7-2,15,TGTGCCAGCAGCTTATCGCTCAGGTCCCTCGAGGGCTACACCTTC,CASSLSLRSLEGYTF
TRBJ1-2,NA,TRBD1,TRBV10-3,13,TGTGCCATCAAAGGGGGCGCGGACTATGGCTACACCTTC,CAIKGGADYGYTF
TRBJ2-7,few,NA,TRBV18,14,TGTGCCAGCTCACCTACGACAGACCCCTACGAGCAGTACTTC,CASSPTTDPYEQYF
TRBJ2-1,NA,TRBD1,TRBV5-4,15,TGTGCCAGCAGCTCGGGACAGGGGTCCTACAATGAGCAGTTCTTC,CASSSGQGSYNEQFF
TRBJ2-6,few,NA,TRBV5-6,14,TGTGCCAGCAGCTCCGTCGCTGGGGCCAACGTCCTGACTTTC,CASSSVAGANVLTF
TRBJ1-2,NA,NA,TRBV6-5,15,TGTGCCAGCAGCCGTGGGTCAGGGATCGGCTATGGCTACACCTTC,CASSRGSGIGYGYTF
TRBJ2-3,few,NA,TRBV5-1,13,TGCGCCAGCAGCTTGGACACCACAGATACGCAGTATTTT,CASSLDTTDTQYF